This TCR beta chain comes out of a study of blood T cell repertoires in COVID-19. Across the study: Donors in the United States, Italy and Spain gave samples during acute or convalescent COVID-19. T cells, B-cell-depleted T cells, or PBMCs provided the cDNA or gDNA that served as material.

Germline V gene sequence: CDR1 LGHNA, CDR2 YSLEER. The V and J ends lost 4 bases and 0 bases, in that order; junction bases with no gene match: 13. The CDR3 is made up of 19 amino acids. Methods used by the authors: Estimation of nucleated cell counts was performed using reference gene primer amplification. The method was immunoSEQ multiplex PCR; TCRdb's version includes in-frame clones alone and lacks a portion of them. V and J calls and clone size follow that table, whereas D and trimming were derived from the DNA. In the table there are around 130,000 clones, 77% of which are singletons. Sequencing was carried out using peripheral blood. The TCR sequence derives from a man older than 75 with acute or convalescent COVID-19. The chain is built from TRBV4-3 and TRBJ2-2; 8 bases fit TRBD2. The DNA of the CDR3 is TGCGCCAGCAGCCGCGACCCGGATCGGGGGGGAACGAACACCGGGGAGCTGTTTTTT. It translates to CASSRDPDRGGTNTGELFF.